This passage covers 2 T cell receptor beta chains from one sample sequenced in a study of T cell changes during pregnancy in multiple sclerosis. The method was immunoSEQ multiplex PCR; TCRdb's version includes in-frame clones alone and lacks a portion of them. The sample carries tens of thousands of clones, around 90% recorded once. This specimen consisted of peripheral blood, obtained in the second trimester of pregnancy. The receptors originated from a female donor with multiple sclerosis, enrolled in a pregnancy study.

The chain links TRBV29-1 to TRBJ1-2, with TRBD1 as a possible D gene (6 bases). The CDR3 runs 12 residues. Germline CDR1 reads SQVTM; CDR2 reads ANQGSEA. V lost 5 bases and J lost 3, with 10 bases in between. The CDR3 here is CSVSGGDYGYTF. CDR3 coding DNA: TGCAGCGTTTCGGGGGGCGACTATGGCTACACCTTC.

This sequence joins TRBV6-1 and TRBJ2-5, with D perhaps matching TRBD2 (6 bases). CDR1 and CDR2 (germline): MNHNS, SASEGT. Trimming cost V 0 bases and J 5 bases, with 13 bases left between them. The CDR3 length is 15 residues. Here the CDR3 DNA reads TGTGCCAGCAGTGAAGCGGTTCAGGGACTCGAGACCCAGTACTTC. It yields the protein CASSEAVQGLETQYF.